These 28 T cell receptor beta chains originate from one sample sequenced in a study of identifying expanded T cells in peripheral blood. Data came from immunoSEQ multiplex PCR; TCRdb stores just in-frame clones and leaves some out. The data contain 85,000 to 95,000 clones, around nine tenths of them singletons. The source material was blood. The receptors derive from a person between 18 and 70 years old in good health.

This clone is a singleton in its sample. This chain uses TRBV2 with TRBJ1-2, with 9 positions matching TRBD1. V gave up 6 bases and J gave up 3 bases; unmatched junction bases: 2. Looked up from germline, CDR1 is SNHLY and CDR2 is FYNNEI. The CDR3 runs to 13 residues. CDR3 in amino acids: CASRGTGYYGYTF. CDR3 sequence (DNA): TGTGCCAGCAGAGGGACAGGGTACTATGGCTACACCTTC. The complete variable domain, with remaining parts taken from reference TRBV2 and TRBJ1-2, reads EPEVTQTPSHQVTQMGQEVILRCVPISNHLYFYWYRQILGQKVEFLVSFYNNEISEKSEIFDDQFSVERPDGSNFTLKIRSTKLEDSAMYFCASRGTGYYGYTFGSGTRLTVV.

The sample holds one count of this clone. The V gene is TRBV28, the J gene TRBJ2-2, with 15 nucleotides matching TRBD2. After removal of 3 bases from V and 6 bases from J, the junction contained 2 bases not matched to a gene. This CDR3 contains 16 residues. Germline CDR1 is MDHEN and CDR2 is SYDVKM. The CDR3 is CASSFGLAGGSGELFF. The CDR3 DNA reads TGTGCCAGCAGTTTTGGACTAGCGGGGGGGTCCGGGGAGCTGTTTTTT.

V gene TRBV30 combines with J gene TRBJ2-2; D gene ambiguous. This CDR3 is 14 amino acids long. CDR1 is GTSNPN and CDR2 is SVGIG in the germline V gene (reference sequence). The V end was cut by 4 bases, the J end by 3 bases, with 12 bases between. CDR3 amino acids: CAWTLRADTGELFF. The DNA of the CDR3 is TGTGCCTGGACCCTTAGGGCCGACACCGGGGAGCTGTTTTTT.

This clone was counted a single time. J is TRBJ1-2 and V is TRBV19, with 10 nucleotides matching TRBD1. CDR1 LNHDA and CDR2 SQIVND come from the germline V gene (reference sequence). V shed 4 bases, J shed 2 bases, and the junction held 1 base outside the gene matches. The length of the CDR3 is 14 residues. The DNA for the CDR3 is TGTGCCAGTAGTAGGGGACAGGGGAACTATGGCTACACCTTC. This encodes CASSRGQGNYGYTF.

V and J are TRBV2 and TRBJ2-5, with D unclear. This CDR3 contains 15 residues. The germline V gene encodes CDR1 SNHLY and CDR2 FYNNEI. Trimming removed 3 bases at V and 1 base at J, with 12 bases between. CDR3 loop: CASSDRLAAQETQYF. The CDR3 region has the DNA TGTGCCAGCAGTGACCGTTTGGCAGCCCAAGAGACCCAGTACTTC. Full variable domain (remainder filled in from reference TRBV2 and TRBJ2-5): EPEVTQTPSHQVTQMGQEVILRCVPISNHLYFYWYRQILGQKVEFLVSFYNNEISEKSEIFDDQFSVERPDGSNFTLKIRSTKLEDSAMYFCASSDRLAAQETQYFGPGTRLLVL.

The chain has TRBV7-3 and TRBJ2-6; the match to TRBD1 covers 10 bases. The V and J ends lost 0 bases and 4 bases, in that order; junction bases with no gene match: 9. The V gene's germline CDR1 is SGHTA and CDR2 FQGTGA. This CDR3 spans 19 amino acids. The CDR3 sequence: CASSLTGRQGAAGANVLTF. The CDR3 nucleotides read TGTGCCAGCAGCTTAACGGGTCGACAGGGGGCGGCCGGGGCCAACGTCCTGACTTTC. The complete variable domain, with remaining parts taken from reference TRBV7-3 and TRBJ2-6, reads GAGVSQTPSNKVTEKGKYVELRCDPISGHTALYWYRQSLGQGPEFLIYFQGTGAADDSGLPNDRFFAVRPEGSVSTLKIQRTERGDSAVYLCASSLTGRQGAAGANVLTFGAGSRLTVL.

The CDR3 DNA is TGTGCCAGCAGCCGCTCCGGGACAGCCTCCTACGAGCAGTACTTC. Protein sequence: CASSRSGTASYEQYF. The chain joins TRBV7-6 to TRBJ2-7; 7 positions match TRBD1. The CDR3 spans 15 residues. V lost 5 bases to trimming and J lost 0 bases; unmatched junction nucleotides: 7. Per the germline V gene, CDR1 is SGHVS and CDR2 is FNYEAQ.

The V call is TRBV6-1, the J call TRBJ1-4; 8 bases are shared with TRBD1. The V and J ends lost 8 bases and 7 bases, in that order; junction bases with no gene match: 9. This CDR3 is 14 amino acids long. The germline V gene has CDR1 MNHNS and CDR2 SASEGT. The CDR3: CASGSGTGGEKLFF. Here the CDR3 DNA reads TGTGCCAGCGGGTCCGGGACAGGAGGTGAAAAACTGTTTTTT.

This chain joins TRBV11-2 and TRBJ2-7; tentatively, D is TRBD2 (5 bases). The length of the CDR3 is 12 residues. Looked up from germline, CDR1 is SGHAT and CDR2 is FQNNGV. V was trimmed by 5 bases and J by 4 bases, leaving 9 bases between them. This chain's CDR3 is CASSRGNYEQYF. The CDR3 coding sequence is TGTGCCAGCAGCCGAGGGAATTACGAGCAGTACTTC. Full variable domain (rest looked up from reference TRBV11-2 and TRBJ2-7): EAGVAQSPRYKIIEKRQSVAFWCNPISGHATLYWYQQILGQGPKLLIQFQNNGVVDDSQLPKDRFSAERLKGVDSTLKIQPAKLEDSAVYLCASSRGNYEQYFGPGTRLTVT.

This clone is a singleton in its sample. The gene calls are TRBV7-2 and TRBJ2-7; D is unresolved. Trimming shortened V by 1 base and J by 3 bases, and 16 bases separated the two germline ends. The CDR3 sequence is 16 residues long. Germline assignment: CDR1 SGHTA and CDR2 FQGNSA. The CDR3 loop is CASSLEGLVEVYEQYF. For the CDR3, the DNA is TGTGCCAGCAGCTTAGAAGGGCTAGTCGAAGTCTACGAGCAGTACTTC.

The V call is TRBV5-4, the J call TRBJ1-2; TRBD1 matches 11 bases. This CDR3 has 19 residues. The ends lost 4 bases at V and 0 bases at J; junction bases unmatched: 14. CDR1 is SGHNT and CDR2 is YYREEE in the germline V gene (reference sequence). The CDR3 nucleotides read TGTGCCAGCAGCCGCCTAGAAAGGACAGGGGGCGGGGCTAACTATGGCTACACCTTC. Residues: CASSRLERTGGGANYGYTF.

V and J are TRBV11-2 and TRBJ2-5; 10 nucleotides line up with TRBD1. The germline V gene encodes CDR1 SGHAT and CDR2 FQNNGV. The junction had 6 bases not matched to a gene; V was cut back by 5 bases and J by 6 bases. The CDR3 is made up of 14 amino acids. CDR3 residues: CASSPGQGLKTQYF. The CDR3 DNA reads TGTGCCAGCAGCCCGGGACAGGGGCTGAAGACCCAGTACTTC. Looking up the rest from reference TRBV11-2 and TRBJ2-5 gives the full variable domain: EAGVAQSPRYKIIEKRQSVAFWCNPISGHATLYWYQQILGQGPKLLIQFQNNGVVDDSQLPKDRFSAERLKGVDSTLKIQPAKLEDSAVYLCASSPGQGLKTQYFGPGTRLLVL.

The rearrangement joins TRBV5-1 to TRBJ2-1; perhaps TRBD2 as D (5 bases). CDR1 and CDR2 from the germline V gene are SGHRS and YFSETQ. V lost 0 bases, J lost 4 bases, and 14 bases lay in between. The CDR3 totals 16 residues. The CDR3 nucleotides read TGCGCCAGCAGCTTGGCCCCGGAGGCGCCATACAATGAGCAGTTCTTC. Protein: CASSLAPEAPYNEQFF. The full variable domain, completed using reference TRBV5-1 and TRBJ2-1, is KAGVTQTPRYLIKTRGQQVTLSCSPISGHRSVSWYQQTPGQGLQFLFEYFSETQRNKGNFPGRFSGRQFSNSRSEMNVSTLELGDSALYLCASSLAPEAPYNEQFFGPGTRLTVL.

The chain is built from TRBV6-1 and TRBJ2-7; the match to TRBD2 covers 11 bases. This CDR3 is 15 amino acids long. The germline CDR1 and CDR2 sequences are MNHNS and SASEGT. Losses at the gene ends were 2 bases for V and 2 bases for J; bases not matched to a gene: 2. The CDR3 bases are TGTGCCAGCAGTGAAACTAGCGGGAGTACCTACGAGCAGTACTTC. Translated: CASSETSGSTYEQYF.

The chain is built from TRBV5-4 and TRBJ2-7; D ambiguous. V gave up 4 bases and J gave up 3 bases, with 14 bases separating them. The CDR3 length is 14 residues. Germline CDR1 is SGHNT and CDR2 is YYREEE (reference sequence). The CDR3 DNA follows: TGTGCCAGCAGCCAGAATGGACGGTTCTACGAGCAGTACTTC. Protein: CASSQNGRFYEQYF.

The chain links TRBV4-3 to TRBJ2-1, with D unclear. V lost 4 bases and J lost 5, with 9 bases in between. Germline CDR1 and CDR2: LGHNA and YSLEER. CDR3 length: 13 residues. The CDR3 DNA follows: TGCGCCAGCAGCCCGGACGGCAACAATGAGCAGTTCTTC. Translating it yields CASSPDGNNEQFF.

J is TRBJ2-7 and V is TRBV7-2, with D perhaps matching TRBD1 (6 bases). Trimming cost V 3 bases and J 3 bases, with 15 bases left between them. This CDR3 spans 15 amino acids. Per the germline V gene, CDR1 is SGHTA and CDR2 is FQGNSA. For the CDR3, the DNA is TGTGCCAGCAGCTTGACCCACAGGGTACACTACGAGCAGTACTTC. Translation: CASSLTHRVHYEQYF.

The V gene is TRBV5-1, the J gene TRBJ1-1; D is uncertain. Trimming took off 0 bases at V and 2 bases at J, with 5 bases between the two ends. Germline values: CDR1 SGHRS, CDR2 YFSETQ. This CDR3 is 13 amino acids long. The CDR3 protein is CASSLGSNTEAFF. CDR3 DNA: TGCGCCAGCAGCTTGGGCAGTAACACTGAAGCTTTCTTT.

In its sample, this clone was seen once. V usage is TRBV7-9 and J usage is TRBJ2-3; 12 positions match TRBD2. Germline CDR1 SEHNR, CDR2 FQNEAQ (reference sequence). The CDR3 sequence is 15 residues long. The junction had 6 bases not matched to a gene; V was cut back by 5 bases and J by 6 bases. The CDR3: CASSRLAGAGDTQYF. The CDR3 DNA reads TGTGCCAGCAGCCGACTAGCGGGGGCTGGGGATACGCAGTATTTT.

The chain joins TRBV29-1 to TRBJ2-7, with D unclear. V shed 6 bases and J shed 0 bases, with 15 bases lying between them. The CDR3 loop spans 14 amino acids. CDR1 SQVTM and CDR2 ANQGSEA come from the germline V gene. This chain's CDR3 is CSVPGPSSSYEQYF. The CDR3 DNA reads TGCAGCGTCCCCGGACCTTCGAGCTCCTACGAGCAGTACTTC.

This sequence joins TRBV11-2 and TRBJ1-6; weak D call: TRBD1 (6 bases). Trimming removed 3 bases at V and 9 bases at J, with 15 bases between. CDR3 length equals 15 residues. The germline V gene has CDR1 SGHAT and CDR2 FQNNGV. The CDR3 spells CASSLRQGFTSPLHF. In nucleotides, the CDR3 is TGTGCCAGCAGCTTGAGGCAGGGGTTCACTTCACCCCTCCACTTT.

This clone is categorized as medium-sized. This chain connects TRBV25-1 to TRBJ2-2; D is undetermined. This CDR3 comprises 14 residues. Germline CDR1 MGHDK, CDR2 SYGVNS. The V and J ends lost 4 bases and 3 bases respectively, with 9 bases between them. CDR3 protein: CASSGRPDTGELFF. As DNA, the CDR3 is TGTGCCAGCAGTGGACGCCCCGACACCGGGGAGCTGTTTTTT.

The CDR3 region is CASSNNRGSTEAFF. CDR3 bases: TGTGCCAGCAGTAATAACAGGGGCAGCACTGAAGCTTTCTTT. The genes are TRBV6-5 and TRBJ1-1; 7 positions match TRBD1. The ends lost 5 bases at V and 4 bases at J; junction bases unmatched: 7. Germline V gives CDR1 MNHEY, CDR2 SVGAGI. CDR3 size: 14 residues.

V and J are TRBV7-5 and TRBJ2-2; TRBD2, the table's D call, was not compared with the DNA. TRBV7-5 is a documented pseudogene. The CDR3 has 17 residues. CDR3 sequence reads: CVRSLEGPGGDTGELFF. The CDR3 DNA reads TGTGTCAGAAGCTTAGAAGGGCCGGGGGGCGACACCGGGGAGCTGTTTTTT.

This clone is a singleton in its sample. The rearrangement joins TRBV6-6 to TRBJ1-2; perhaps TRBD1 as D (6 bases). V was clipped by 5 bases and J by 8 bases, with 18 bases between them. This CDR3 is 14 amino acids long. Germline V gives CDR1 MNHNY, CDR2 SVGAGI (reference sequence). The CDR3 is CASSQGTDASGYTF. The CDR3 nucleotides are TGTGCCAGCAGTCAGGGGACGGATGCCTCGGGCTACACCTTC.

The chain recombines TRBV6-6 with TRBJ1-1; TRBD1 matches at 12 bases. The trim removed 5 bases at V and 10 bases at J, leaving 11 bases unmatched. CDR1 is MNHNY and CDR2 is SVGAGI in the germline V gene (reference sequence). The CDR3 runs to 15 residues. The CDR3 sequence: CASSPGQGAHLGAFF. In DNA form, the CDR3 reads TGTGCCAGCAGTCCGGGACAGGGGGCGCACCTCGGAGCTTTCTTT.

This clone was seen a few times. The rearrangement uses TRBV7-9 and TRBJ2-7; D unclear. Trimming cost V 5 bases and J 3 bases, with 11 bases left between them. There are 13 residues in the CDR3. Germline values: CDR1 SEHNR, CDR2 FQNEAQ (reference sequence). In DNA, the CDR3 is TGTGCCAGCAGCCCTACGTTGGGCTACGAGCAGTACTTC. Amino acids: CASSPTLGYEQYF. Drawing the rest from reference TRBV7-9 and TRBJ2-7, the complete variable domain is DTGVSQNPRHKITKRGQNVTFRCDPISEHNRLYWYRQTLGQGPEFLTYFQNEAQLEKSRLLSDRFSAERPKGSFSTLEIQRTEQGDSAMYLCASSPTLGYEQYFGPGTRLTVT.

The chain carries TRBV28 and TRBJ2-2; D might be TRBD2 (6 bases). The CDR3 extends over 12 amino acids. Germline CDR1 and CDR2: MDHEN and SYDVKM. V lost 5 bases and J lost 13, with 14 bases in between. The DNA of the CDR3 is TGTGCCAGCAGTCCGACTAGATTGGGGCTGTTTTTT. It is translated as CASSPTRLGLFF.